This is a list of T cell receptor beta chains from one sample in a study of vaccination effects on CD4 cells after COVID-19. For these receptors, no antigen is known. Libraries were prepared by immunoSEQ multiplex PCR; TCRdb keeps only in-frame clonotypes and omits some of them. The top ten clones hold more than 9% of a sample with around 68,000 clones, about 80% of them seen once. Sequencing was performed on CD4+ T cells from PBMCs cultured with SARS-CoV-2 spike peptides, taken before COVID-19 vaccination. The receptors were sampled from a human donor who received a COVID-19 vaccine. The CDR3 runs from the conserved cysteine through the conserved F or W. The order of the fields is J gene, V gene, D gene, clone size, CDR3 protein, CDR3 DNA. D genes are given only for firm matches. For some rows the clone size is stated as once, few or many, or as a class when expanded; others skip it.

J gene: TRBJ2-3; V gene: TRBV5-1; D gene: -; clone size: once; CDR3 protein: CASSLQAARGDTQYF; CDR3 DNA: TGCGCCAGCAGCTTGCAAGCGGCGCGGGGTGATACGCAGTATTTT
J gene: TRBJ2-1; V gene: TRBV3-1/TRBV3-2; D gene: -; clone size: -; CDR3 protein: CASSLDRRGEQFF; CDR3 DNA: TGTGCCAGCAGTCTCGATCGAAGGGGTGAGCAGTTCTTC
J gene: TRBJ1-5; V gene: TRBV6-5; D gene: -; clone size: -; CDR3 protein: CASSYGRQNQPQHF; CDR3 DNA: TGTGCCAGCAGTTATGGGCGGCAAAATCAGCCCCAGCATTTT
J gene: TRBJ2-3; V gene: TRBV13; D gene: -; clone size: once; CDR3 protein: CASSSRTSTDTQYF; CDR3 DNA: TGTGCCAGCAGCTCCAGGACTAGCACAGATACGCAGTATTTT
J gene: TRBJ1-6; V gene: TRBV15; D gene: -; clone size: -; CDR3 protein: CATSREGNSPLHF; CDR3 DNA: TGTGCCACCAGCAGAGAAGGAAATTCACCCCTCCACTTT
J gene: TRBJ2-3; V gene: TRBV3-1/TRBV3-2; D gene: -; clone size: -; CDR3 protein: CASSQGGEEADTQYF; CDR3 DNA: TGTGCCAGCAGCCAAGGAGGGGAAGAGGCAGATACGCAGTATTTT
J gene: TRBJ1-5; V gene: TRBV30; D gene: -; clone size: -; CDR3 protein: CAWSVTLSNQPQHF; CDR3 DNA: TGTGCCTGGAGTGTGACCCTAAGCAATCAGCCCCAGCATTTT
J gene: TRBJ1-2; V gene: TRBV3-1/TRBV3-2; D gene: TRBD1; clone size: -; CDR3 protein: CASSQEGDSYGYTF; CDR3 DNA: TGTGCCAGCAGCCAAGAGGGGGACAGCTATGGCTACACCTTC
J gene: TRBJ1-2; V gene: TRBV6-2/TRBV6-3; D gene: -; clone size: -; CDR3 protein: CASSSPPYGYTF; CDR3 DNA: TGTGCCAGCAGTTCCCCGCCGTATGGCTACACCTTC
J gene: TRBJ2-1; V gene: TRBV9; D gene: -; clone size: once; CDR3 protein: CASSPGESYNEQFF; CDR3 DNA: TGTGCCAGCAGTCCAGGCGAGTCCTACAATGAGCAGTTCTTC
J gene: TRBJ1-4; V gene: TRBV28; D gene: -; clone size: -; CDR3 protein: CASTEGGSTNEKLFF; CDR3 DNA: TGTGCCAGCACCGAGGGGGGTAGTACTAATGAAAAACTGTTTTTT
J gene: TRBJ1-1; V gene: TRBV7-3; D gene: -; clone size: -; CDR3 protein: CASSRDSDTEAFF; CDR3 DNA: TGTGCCAGCAGTCGAGATAGCGACACTGAAGCTTTCTTT
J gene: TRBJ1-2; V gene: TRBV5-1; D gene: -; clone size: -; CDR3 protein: CASSRGGSNYGYTF; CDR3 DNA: TGCGCCAGCAGCCGAGGCGGTTCTAACTATGGCTACACCTTC
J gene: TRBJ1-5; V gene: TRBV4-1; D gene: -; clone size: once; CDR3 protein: CASSQGPGHQLNSNQPQHF; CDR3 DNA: TGCGCCAGCAGCCAAGGCCCGGGACACCAACTCAATAGCAATCAGCCCCAGCATTTT
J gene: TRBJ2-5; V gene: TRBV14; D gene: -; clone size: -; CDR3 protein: CASSQGKAPQETQYF; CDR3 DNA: TGTGCCAGCAGCCAAGGCAAGGCCCCCCAAGAGACCCAGTACTTC
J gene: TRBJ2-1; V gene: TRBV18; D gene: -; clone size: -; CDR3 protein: CASSEGNEQFF; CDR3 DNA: TGTGCCAGCTCAGAGGGTAATGAGCAGTTCTTC
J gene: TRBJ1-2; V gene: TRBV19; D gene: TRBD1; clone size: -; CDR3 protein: CASSFTGTGSGYTF; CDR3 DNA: TGTGCCAGTAGTTTCACCGGGACAGGGTCTGGCTACACCTTC
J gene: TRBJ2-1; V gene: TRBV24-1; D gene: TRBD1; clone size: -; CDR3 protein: CATSDKGQGARNEQFF; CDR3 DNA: TGTGCCACCAGTGACAAGGGACAGGGTGCGCGCAATGAGCAGTTCTTC
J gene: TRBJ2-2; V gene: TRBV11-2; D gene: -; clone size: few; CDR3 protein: CASRTLENTGELFF; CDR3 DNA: TGTGCCAGCAGAACACTGGAGAACACCGGGGAGCTGTTTTTT
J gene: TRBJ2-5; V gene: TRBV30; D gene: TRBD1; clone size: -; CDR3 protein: CAWSQTSGGETQYF; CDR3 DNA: TGTGCCTGGAGCCAAACCTCAGGGGGCGAGACCCAGTACTTC
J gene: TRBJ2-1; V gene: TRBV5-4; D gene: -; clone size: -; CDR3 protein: CASSGLGGTVSYNEQFF; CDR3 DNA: TGTGCCAGCAGCGGGTTGGGCGGGACAGTGTCCTACAATGAGCAGTTCTTC
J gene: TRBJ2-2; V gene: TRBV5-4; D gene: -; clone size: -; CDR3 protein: CASSLSGGDTGELFF; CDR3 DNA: TGTGCCAGCAGCTTGTCAGGTGGGGACACCGGGGAGCTGTTTTTT
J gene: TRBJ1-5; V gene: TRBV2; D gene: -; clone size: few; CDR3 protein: CASSEDKPQHF; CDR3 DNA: TGTGCCAGCAGTGAAGATAAGCCCCAGCATTTT
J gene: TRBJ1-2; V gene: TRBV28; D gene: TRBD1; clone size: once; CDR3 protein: CASSSSSSGTGVFRYGYTF; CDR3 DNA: TGTGCCAGCAGCTCCTCTTCCTCCGGGACAGGGGTTTTTCGGTATGGCTACACCTTC
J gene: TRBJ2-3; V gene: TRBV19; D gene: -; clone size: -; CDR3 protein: CASSPGPSGNTQYF; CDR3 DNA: TGTGCCAGTAGTCCGGGGCCCTCGGGAAATACGCAGTATTTT
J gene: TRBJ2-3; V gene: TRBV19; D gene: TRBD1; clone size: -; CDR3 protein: CASSILGTGGYTDTQYF; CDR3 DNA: TGTGCCAGTAGTATACTAGGGACAGGGGGTTACACAGATACGCAGTATTTT
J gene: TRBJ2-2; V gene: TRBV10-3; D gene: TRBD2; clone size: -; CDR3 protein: CASQRGSLNTGELFF; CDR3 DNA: TGTGCCTCACAGCGGGGGTCGCTGAACACCGGGGAGCTGTTTTTT
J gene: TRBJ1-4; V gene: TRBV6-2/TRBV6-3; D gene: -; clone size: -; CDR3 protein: CASSYLNEKLFF; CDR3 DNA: TGTGCCAGCAGTTATTTGAACGAAAAACTGTTTTTT
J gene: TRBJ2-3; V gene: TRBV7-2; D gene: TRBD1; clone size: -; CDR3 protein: CASSRDRVSTDTQYF; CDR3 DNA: TGTGCCAGCAGCCGCGACAGGGTCAGCACAGATACGCAGTATTTT
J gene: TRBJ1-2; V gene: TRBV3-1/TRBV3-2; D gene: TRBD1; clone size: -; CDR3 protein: CASSQSGQGVNGYTF; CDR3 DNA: TGTGCCAGCAGCCAATCCGGGCAGGGGGTGAATGGCTACACCTTC
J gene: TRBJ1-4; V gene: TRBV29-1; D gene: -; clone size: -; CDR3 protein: CSVSATGGGEKLFF; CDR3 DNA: TGCAGCGTTTCAGCTACCGGGGGCGGTGAAAAACTGTTTTTT
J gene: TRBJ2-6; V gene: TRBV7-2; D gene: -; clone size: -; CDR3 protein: CASSPGASGANVLTF; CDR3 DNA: TGTGCCAGCAGCCCAGGGGCCTCTGGGGCCAACGTCCTGACTTTC
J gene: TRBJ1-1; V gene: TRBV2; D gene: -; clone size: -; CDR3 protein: CASRTGPNTEAFF; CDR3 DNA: TGTGCCAGCAGGACAGGACCGAACACTGAAGCTTTCTTT